This T cell receptor (beta chain) was profiled in a study of blood T cell repertoires in COVID-19. Per the germline V gene, CDR1 is MGHRA and CDR2 is YSYEKL. V shed 2 bases, J shed 3 bases, and the junction held 1 base outside the gene matches. This CDR3 contains 15 residues. Turning to this clone: This specimen includes other DNA sequences encoding the same CDR3.

Clones were read by immunoSEQ multiplex PCR, and TCRdb kept only the in-frame ones, dropping some. The sample consists of 110,000 to 150,000 clones, 80% to 85% of them appearing once. This chain joins TRBV4-1 and TRBJ2-7; 13 bases match TRBD2. Input material: peripheral blood. This TCR derives from a woman of 80 years or more with acute or convalescent COVID-19. The CDR3 DNA reads as TGCGCCAGCAGCCAACGGACTAGCGGGAGCTACGAGCAGTACTTC. This translates into CASSQRTSGSYEQYF.